Described below is a single T cell receptor (beta chain) sequence and its context. No antigen is known for it. TCRdb reanalysed the reads using MiXCR and keeps one entry per CDR3 protein. This sample has roughly 350,000 distinct CDR3 sequences, with nearly 35% found just once. This sample stems from a study of T cell repertoires in cytomegalovirus infection. Background on the study: Selected CMV epitopes included recently identified HLA-C-restricted ones as well as well-studied HLA-B-restricted ones. Signatures in public TCR beta sequences pointed to both CMV infection and matching HLA type.

General study findings and limits: HLA-C-restricted CMV-specific TCR beta clonotypes prevailed in the ex vivo response.

Trimming pared 5 bases from V and 1 base from J, leaving 12 bases between. The CDR3 extends over 15 amino acids. Looked up from germline, CDR1 is SEHNR and CDR2 is FQNEAQ (reference sequence). The specimen comprised cultured PBMCs, sampled from culture after CMV antigen stimulation. The genes are TRBV7-9 and TRBJ2-1; D is unresolved. This TCR came from a human donor in good health (CMV status not recorded). Some clones in this sample may be carry-over from other donors' samples. CDR3: CASSPNSQSYNEQFF. The CDR3 DNA follows: TGTGCCAGCAGCCCCAATTCCCAATCCTACAATGAGCAGTTCTTC.